The 12 T cell receptor beta chains in this list originate from one sample, sequenced in a study of cytomegalovirus exposure and HLA in healthy donors. The PCR had 60 Vbeta and 13 Jbeta primers. Profiled with immunoSEQ multiplex PCR; TCRdb holds only in-frame clones, not every one. The sample includes around 170,000 clones, about 84% seen only once; the top ten take approximately 1.2%. Specimen: PBMCs. All receptors come from a man aged 45-60 years in good health and CMV-seropositive.

This clone came up once. This chain joins TRBV4-1 and TRBJ1-6; the D is unclear. Trimming left V 8 bases short and J 12 bases short, with 14 bases between. The V gene's germline CDR1 is MGHRA and CDR2 YSYEKL. The CDR3 runs to 12 residues. The CDR3, as DNA: TGCGCCAGCTCCCAGGCTCGGGGACCCCTCCACTTT. This gives the protein CASSQARGPLHF.

This clone was detected only once. The V call is TRBV25-1, the J call TRBJ1-2; 9 bases map to TRBD1. The length of the CDR3 is 16 residues. Germline loops: CDR1 MGHDK, CDR2 SYGVNS. V lost 4 bases and J lost 11; bases outside the gene matches: 17. The DNA for the CDR3 is TGTGCCAGCAGTGCCACGGGACAGGGCTACCTTTGGCTGTACACCTTC. Translated, it gives CASSATGQGYLWLYTF.

The CDR3 is CASSSYPGRDRPYEQYF. The DNA of the CDR3 is TGTGCCAGCAGTTCTTACCCGGGCCGGGACAGACCCTACGAGCAGTACTTC. This chain joins TRBV27 and TRBJ2-7; 7 nucleotides agree with TRBD1. CDR1 and CDR2 (germline): MNHEY, SMNVEV (reference sequence). V lost 4 bases to trimming and J lost 2 bases; unmatched junction nucleotides: 14. The length of the CDR3 is 17 residues.

V is TRBV7-3 and J is TRBJ1-1; D is ambiguous. The V end was cut by 2 bases, the J end by 4 bases, with 8 bases between. Looked up from germline, CDR1 is SGHTA and CDR2 is FQGTGA. CDR3 size: 13 residues. CDR3 nucleotide sequence: TGTGCCAGCAGCTTACAGGCGGGCACTGAAGCTTTCTTT. This gives the protein CASSLQAGTEAFF.

The CDR3 coding sequence is TGTGCCAGCAGTTCTACAGGGGTCGCTTTCTTT. This translates into CASSSTGVAFF. The gene calls are TRBV6-6 and TRBJ1-1; 7 nucleotides align to TRBD1. The CDR3 runs to 11 residues. Germline V gene sequence: CDR1 MNHNY, CDR2 SVGAGI (reference sequence). After removal of 4 bases from V and 11 bases from J, the junction contained 4 bases not matched to a gene.

V gene TRBV28 combines with J gene TRBJ1-5, with a tentative D call TRBD1 (6 bases). The germline V gene encodes CDR1 MDHEN and CDR2 SYDVKM. V was cut by 5 bases and J by 5 bases, with 10 bases left in between. This CDR3 contains 13 residues. CDR3 sequence reads: CASSDTGYQPQHF. Here the CDR3 DNA reads TGTGCCAGCAGTGACACAGGGTATCAGCCCCAGCATTTT. Looking up the rest from reference TRBV28 and TRBJ1-5 gives the full variable domain: DVKVTQSSRYLVKRTGEKVFLECVQDMDHENMFWYRQDPGLGLRLIYFSYDVKMKEKGDIPEGYSVSREKKERFSLILESASTNQTSMYLCASSDTGYQPQHFGDGTRLSIL.

The V and J genes are TRBV5-1 and TRBJ1-5; 7 bases fit TRBD1. The CDR3 extends over 16 amino acids. The V gene's germline CDR1 is SGHRS and CDR2 YFSETQ. V dropped 4 bases and J dropped 5; count of bases not matched to a gene: 12. The CDR3 bases are TGCGCCAGCAGCCCTACCGGGGACAGTTCTTATCAGCCCCAGCATTTT. Residues: CASSPTGDSSYQPQHF.

The chain uses TRBV5-4 and TRBJ2-3; TRBD2 aligns across 8 bases. The CDR3 runs to 15 residues. Germline CDR1 and CDR2: SGHNT and YYREEE (reference sequence). J gave up 4 bases and V 3 bases, and 7 bases lay outside the gene matches. Here the CDR3 DNA reads TGTGCCAGCAGCTGGGGGAGCGGGAGTGCAGATACGCAGTATTTT. As protein: CASSWGSGSADTQYF.

Turning to this clone: Other DNA sequences within the sample encode an identical CDR3. The chain recombines TRBV28 with TRBJ2-7, with 8 positions matching TRBD1. Trimming at V came to 5 bases and at J to 2 bases, leaving 8 bases not matched to a gene. This CDR3 spans 15 amino acids. The germline V gene encodes CDR1 MDHEN and CDR2 SYDVKM. The CDR3 DNA sequence: TGTGCCAGCAGTCCGACCGGGACAGGACCCTACGAGCAGTACTTC. Translation: CASSPTGTGPYEQYF.

The chain couples TRBV6-5 to TRBJ2-4; D is ambiguous. Germline assignment: CDR1 MNHEY and CDR2 SVGAGI. V lost 6 bases and J lost 4, with 10 bases in between. CDR3 size: 13 residues. The CDR3 region is CASRLDWKNIQYF. CDR3 nucleotide sequence: TGTGCCAGCAGACTCGACTGGAAAAACATTCAGTACTTC.

The J gene is TRBJ2-5, the V gene TRBV28, with TRBD2 matching 8 bases. Germline CDR1 is MDHEN and CDR2 is SYDVKM. The CDR3 consists of 15 residues. Trimming removed 4 bases from V and 2 bases from J; junction bases left unmatched: 6. CDR3 loop: CASSSRTSLQETQYF. Written as DNA, the CDR3 is TGTGCCAGCAGTTCTCGGACTAGCTTACAAGAGACCCAGTACTTC. Drawing the rest from reference TRBV28 and TRBJ2-5, the complete variable domain is DVKVTQSSRYLVKRTGEKVFLECVQDMDHENMFWYRQDPGLGLRLIYFSYDVKMKEKGDIPEGYSVSREKKERFSLILESASTNQTSMYLCASSSRTSLQETQYFGPGTRLLVL.

This chain uses TRBV6-6 with TRBJ1-3, with 9 nucleotides matching TRBD1. Germline V gene data show CDR1 as MNHNY and CDR2 as SVGAGI (reference sequence). The CDR3 is 14 amino acids. Trimming took 8 bases from V and 10 from J; bases not matched to a gene: 12. CDR3 coding DNA: TGTGCCAGCGGCTCTACAGGGGGCTTGGTTACCATATATTTT. As protein: CASGSTGGLVTIYF.